These 19 T cell receptor beta chains came from one sample sequenced in a study of T cells in Graves' hyperthyroidism and ophthalmopathy. The investigators amplified TCR beta CDR3 regions from RNA transcripts. In the first-round RT-PCR of the TCR CDR3, the HTBI primer set was used. TCRdb used MiXCR to reprocess the multiplex PCR reads, holding one entry per CDR3 protein. The sample has some 300,000 distinct CDR3 sequences, less than 15% seen once. Sequences were obtained from blood. Every receptor here comes from a woman in her 30s with Graves' hyperthyroidism that later progressed to Graves' ophthalmopathy.

At least ten counts were recorded for this clonotype. Mismatch with germline at one junction end may stem from a read error. The chain couples TRBV4-1 to TRBJ2-1; perhaps TRBD1 as D (7 bases). The length of the CDR3 is 11 residues. Per germline, CDR1 MGHRA and CDR2 YSYEKL. The CDR3 DNA follows: TGTGCCAGCAGCCAGGGGGGTGAGCAGTTCTTC. It yields the protein CASSQGGEQFF.

In its sample, this clonotype was seen many times. This sequence joins TRBV6-2 or TRBV6-3 and TRBJ2-1, with 9 bases matching TRBD2. The trim removed 6 bases at V and 9 bases at J, leaving 9 bases unmatched. Germline CDR1 is MNHEY and CDR2 is SVGEGT. The CDR3 is 14 amino acids. CDR3 protein: CASRDILAGVEQFF. As DNA, the CDR3 is TGTGCCAGCAGGGATATTTTAGCGGGAGTTGAGCAGTTCTTC.

This clonotype was seen at least ten times. This chain uses TRBV12-3 or TRBV12-4 with TRBJ2-7, with D tentatively TRBD1 or TRBD2 (5 bases each). The germline V and J ends were trimmed by 3 bases and 7 bases, with 13 bases remaining between them. CDR3 size: 13 residues. The CDR3 DNA sequence: TGTGCCAGCAGTTTTCAGGGAGACGGGGAGCAGTACTTC. Protein sequence: CASSFQGDGEQYF.

This clonotype was picked up many times. This chain joins TRBV18 and TRBJ1-1; TRBD1 is a possible D gene (6 bases). CDR3 length: 13 amino acids. Trimming shortened V by 3 bases and J by 6 bases, and 11 bases separated the two germline ends. Germline CDR1 and CDR2: KGHSH and LQKENI. In DNA form, the CDR3 reads TGTGCCAGCTCACCGGACAGAGTGGCTGAAGCTTTCTTT. It translates to CASSPDRVAEAFF.

J is TRBJ2-2 and V is TRBV5-5; 11 positions agree with TRBD2. The trim removed 1 base at V and 2 bases at J, leaving 10 bases unmatched. This CDR3 is 19 amino acids long. Germline V lookup: CDR1 SGHKS, CDR2 YYEKEE (reference sequence). The chain's CDR3 is CASSLTASGRSNNTGELFF. The CDR3 nucleotides are TGTGCCAGCAGCTTGACGGCTAGCGGGAGGTCTAATAACACCGGGGAGCTGTTTTTT.

At least ten counts were recorded for this clonotype. The chain recombines TRBV20-1 with TRBJ2-2; 7 bases match TRBD2. Germline values: CDR1 DFQATT, CDR2 SNEGSKA (reference sequence). CDR3 length: 21 residues. The trim removed 0 bases at V and 0 bases at J, leaving 19 bases unmatched. CDR3 coding DNA: TGCAGTGCTAGAGATCAGAGGGGTCCTGCGCGGGAGAGCCCGAACACCGGGGAGCTGTTTTTT. Its protein is CSARDQRGPARESPNTGELFF.

V is TRBV19 and J is TRBJ2-3; D may be TRBD2 (6 bases). This CDR3 is built from 16 residues. Per germline, CDR1 LNHDA and CDR2 SQIVND (reference sequence). Trimming removed 3 bases at V and 0 bases at J, with 13 bases between. The CDR3 reads CASSMAGRGSTDTQYF. CDR3 coding DNA: TGTGCCAGTAGTATGGCGGGACGGGGGAGCACAGATACGCAGTATTTT.

This clonotype came up many times. This rearrangement joins TRBV28 to TRBJ2-7, with D unclear. Germline CDR1 is MDHEN and CDR2 is SYDVKM. Trimming stripped 5 bases from V and 1 base from J, with 18 bases between. The CDR3 runs 16 residues. This CDR3 is CASSALSGRWSYEQYF. CDR3 DNA: TGTGCCAGCAGTGCCCTCTCAGGACGGTGGTCCTACGAGCAGTACTTC.

This clonotype showed up many times. V and J are TRBV7-6 and TRBJ2-5, with 13 bases aligning to TRBD2. This CDR3 has 16 amino acids. Per the germline V gene, CDR1 is SGHVS and CDR2 is FNYEAQ. V gave up 3 bases and J gave up 4 bases; unmatched junction bases: 5. The CDR3 protein is CASSLGTSGAVETQYF. The DNA for the CDR3 is TGTGCCAGCAGCTTGGGGACTAGCGGGGCGGTAGAGACCCAGTACTTC.

This clonotype was detected ten times or more. The chain employs TRBV4-1 and TRBJ2-3; 9 bases agree with TRBD2. Trimming cost V 4 bases and J 5 bases; bases outside gene matches: 16. The CDR3 spans 18 residues. Germline assignment: CDR1 MGHRA and CDR2 YSYEKL. The CDR3 sequence is CASSPGLAGGERGDTQYF. The DNA of the CDR3 is TGCGCCAGCAGCCCGGGACTAGCTGGAGGGGAAAGGGGAGATACGCAGTATTTT.

The sample holds many counts of this clonotype. The genes are TRBV7-9 and TRBJ2-4; 8 bases map to TRBD1. The trim removed 1 base at V and 9 bases at J, leaving 8 bases unmatched. The germline V gene encodes CDR1 SEHNR and CDR2 FQNEAQ (reference sequence). The CDR3 is 15 residues long. The CDR3 bases are TGTGCCAGCAGCTTAGGGTCAGGGGGCGTGGGCATTCAGTACTTC. It yields the protein CASSLGSGGVGIQYF. Using reference TRBV7-9 and TRBJ2-4 for the parts outside the CDR3, the full variable domain is DTGVSQNPRHKITKRGQNVTFRCDPISEHNRLYWYRQTLGQGPEFLTYFQNEAQLEKSRLLSDRFSAERPKGSFSTLEIQRTEQGDSAMYLCASSLGSGGVGIQYFGAGTRLSVL.

This clonotype was seen many times. The V gene is TRBV28, the J gene TRBJ2-3; D is undetermined. Germline CDR1 and CDR2: MDHEN and SYDVKM. This CDR3 comprises 16 residues. V lost 6 bases, J lost 7 bases, and 23 bases lay in between. CDR3 region: CASRKMDGMYPNTQYF. CDR3 sequence (DNA): TGTGCCAGCAGGAAGATGGACGGCATGTACCCCAATACGCAGTATTTT.

In this sample, this clonotype turned up a few times. The chain carries TRBV19 and TRBJ2-1; 8 bases fit TRBD2. Germline values: CDR1 LNHDA, CDR2 SQIVND (reference sequence). The CDR3 sequence is 15 residues long. V gave up 5 bases and J gave up 4 bases; unmatched junction bases: 7. The chain's CDR3 is CASSARGLDYNEQFF. The CDR3 DNA reads TGTGCCAGTAGTGCAAGGGGACTAGATTACAATGAGCAGTTCTTC.

As regards this clonotype: One end of the junction fails to match germline, which may point to a read error. This chain joins TRBV20-1 and TRBJ2-1; TRBD2 agrees at 8 bases. This CDR3 has 17 residues. Germline CDR1 reads DFQATT; CDR2 reads SNEGSKA (reference sequence). The CDR3 sequence is CRAQASGPRLTYNEQFF. The CDR3 bases are TGTCGTGCCCAGGCTAGCGGGCCCAGGCTGACCTACAATGAGCAGTTCTTC.

Many counts were recorded for this clonotype. V gene TRBV20-1 combines with J gene TRBJ2-4, with 7 bases lining up with TRBD2. The CDR3 extends over 16 amino acids. The germline CDR1 and CDR2 sequences are DFQATT and SNEGSKA (reference sequence). Trimming at V came to 3 bases and at J to 0 bases, leaving 8 bases not matched to a gene. The CDR3 nucleotides read TGCAGTGCTAGGGTGAGCGGGACCCTAGCCAAAAACATTCAGTACTTC. It translates to CSARVSGTLAKNIQYF.

This clonotype showed up many times. This chain joins TRBV28 and TRBJ2-1, with no clear D. This CDR3 contains 16 residues. V was clipped by 2 bases and J by 6 bases, with 17 bases between them. Germline lookup yields CDR1 MDHEN and CDR2 SYDVKM. The CDR3 DNA is TGTGCCAGCAGTTTAGGGGTTTTAGTTACGTTCAATGAGCAGTTCTTC. Amino acid sequence: CASSLGVLVTFNEQFF. The full variable domain, in which reference TRBV28 and TRBJ2-1 provide the parts outside the CDR3, is DVKVTQSSRYLVKRTGEKVFLECVQDMDHENMFWYRQDPGLGLRLIYFSYDVKMKEKGDIPEGYSVSREKKERFSLILESASTNQTSMYLCASSLGVLVTFNEQFFGPGTRLTVL.

In this sample, this clonotype turned up a few times. The chain combines TRBV4-3 with TRBJ2-3, with 8 bases identical to TRBD2. The germline CDR1 and CDR2 sequences are LGHNA and YSLEER. Unmatched junction bases numbered 9, after V lost 0 bases and J lost 4 bases. The CDR3 runs 17 residues. In nucleotides, the CDR3 is TGCGCCAGCAGCCAAGATGGGGAAGCGGGAGTCCCAGATACGCAGTATTTT. It encodes CASSQDGEAGVPDTQYF.

CDR3 nucleotides: TGTGCCAGTAGTATAGACGTAGCGGGAGGGCCGACCTACAATGAGCAGTTCTTC. Amino acids: CASSIDVAGGPTYNEQFF. The gene calls are TRBV19 and TRBJ2-1; 11 positions agree with TRBD2. Germline assignment: CDR1 LNHDA and CDR2 SQIVND (reference sequence). The J segment lost 2 bases and the V segment lost 0 bases, leaving 6 bases of the junction unmatched. The CDR3 spans 18 residues. Full variable domain (missing parts from reference TRBV19 and TRBJ2-1): DGGITQSPKYLFRKEGQNVTLSCEQNLNHDAMYWYRQDPGQGLRLIYYSQIVNDFQKGDIAEGYSVSREKKESFPLTVTSAQKNPTAFYLCASSIDVAGGPTYNEQFFGPGTRLTVL.

This clonotype was seen a few times. The chain is built from TRBV5-6 and TRBJ1-2; D ambiguous. Trimming removed 2 bases from V and 8 bases from J, with 16 bases in between. This CDR3 region has 14 residues. From germline, CDR1 is SGHDT and CDR2 YYEEEE. CDR3 bases: TGTGCCAGCAGCTTAGTCGTCCAGCCGTTAGGCTACACCTTC. Its protein product is CASSLVVQPLGYTF. Variable domain in full (rest from reference TRBV5-6 and TRBJ1-2): DAGVTQSPTHLIKTRGQQVTLRCSPKSGHDTVSWYQQALGQGPQFIFQYYEEEERQRGNFPDRFSGHQFPNYSSELNVNALLLGDSALYLCASSLVVQPLGYTFGSGTRLTVV.